This paragraph covers one T cell receptor (beta chain) sequence. Its specificity is not known. This sample is part of a study of T-cell reconstitution after alpha-beta-depleted transplantation in children. Study-wide points: By about two months after transplant, alpha-beta T cells reportedly arose from several hundred graft clones that had expanded. Hyperexpanded clones declined; after one year, newly produced T cells mostly supplied diversity. After transplant, high TCRbeta diversity at day 60 in some patients arose from surviving recipient T cells and thymic progenitors.

Unique molecular identifiers tagged the TCRbeta library. TCRdb independently ran MiXCR on the PCR reads; one entry per CDR3 protein. This table holds fewer than 700,000 distinct CDR3 sequences, 10% to 15% found once. CDR1 SGHTA and CDR2 FQGTGA come from the germline V gene. Trimming took 1 base from V and 2 from J, leaving 11 bases between them. CDR3 size: 15 residues. V usage is TRBV7-3 and J usage is TRBJ2-5; unclear D gene. This specimen was PBMCs, mostly from graft donor cells, taken 360 days after TCRalphabeta/CD19-depleted stem cell transplant. The origin of this receptor is a male patient younger than 18 who had a stem cell transplant for acute myeloid leukemia, so the T cells may come from the graft donor. The CDR3 DNA reads TGTGCCAGCAGCTTAAACCGGACCCCGCAAGAGACCCAGTACTTC. It translates to CASSLNRTPQETQYF.